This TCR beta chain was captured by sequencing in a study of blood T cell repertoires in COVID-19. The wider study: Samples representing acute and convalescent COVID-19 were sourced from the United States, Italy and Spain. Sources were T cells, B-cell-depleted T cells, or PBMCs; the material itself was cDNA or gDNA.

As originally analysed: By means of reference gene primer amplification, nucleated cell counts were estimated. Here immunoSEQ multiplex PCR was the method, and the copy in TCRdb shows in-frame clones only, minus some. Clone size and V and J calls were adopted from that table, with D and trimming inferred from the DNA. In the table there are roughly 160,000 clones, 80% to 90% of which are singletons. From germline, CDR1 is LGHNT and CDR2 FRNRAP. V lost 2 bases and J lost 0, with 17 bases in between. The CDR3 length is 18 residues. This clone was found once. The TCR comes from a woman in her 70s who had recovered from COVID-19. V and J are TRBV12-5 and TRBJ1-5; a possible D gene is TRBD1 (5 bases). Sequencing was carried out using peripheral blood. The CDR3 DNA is TGTGCTAGTGGTTTGTCCCCTTGGGGCAGGAATAGCAATCAGCCCCAGCATTTT. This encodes CASGLSPWGRNSNQPQHF.